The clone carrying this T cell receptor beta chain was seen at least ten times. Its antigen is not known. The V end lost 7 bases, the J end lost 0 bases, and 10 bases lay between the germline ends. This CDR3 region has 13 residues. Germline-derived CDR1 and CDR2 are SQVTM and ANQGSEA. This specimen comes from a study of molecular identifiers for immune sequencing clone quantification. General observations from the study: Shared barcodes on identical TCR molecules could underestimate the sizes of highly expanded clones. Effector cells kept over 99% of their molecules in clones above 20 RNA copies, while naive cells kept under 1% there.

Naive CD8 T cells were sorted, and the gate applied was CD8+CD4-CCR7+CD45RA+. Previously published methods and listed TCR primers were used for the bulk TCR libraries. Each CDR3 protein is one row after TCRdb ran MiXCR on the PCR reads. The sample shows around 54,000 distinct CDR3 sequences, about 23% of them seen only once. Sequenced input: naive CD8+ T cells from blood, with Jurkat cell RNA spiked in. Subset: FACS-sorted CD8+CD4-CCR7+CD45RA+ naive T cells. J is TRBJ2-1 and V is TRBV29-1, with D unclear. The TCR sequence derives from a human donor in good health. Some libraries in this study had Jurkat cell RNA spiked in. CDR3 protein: CSAFGSSYNEQFF. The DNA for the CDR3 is TGCAGCGCCTTTGGTAGCTCCTACAATGAGCAGTTCTTC.